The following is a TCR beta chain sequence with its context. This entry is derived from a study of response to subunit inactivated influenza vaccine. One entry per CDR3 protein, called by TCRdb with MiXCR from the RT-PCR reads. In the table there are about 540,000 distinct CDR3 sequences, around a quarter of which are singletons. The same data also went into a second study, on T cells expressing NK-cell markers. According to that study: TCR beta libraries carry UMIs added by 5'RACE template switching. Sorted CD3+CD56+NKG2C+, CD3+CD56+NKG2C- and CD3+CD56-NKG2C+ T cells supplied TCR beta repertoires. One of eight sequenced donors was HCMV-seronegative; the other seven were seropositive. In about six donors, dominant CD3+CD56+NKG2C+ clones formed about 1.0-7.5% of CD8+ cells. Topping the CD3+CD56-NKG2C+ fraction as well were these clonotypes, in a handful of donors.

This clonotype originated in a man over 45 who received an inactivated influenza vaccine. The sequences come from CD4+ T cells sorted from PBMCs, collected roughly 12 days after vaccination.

CDR3 in DNA: TGTGCCAGCAGTCCACAGATGGGGAAAGCTTTCTTT. This codes for CASSPQMGKAFF. The chain is built from TRBV6-5 and TRBJ1-1; D not resolved. Trimming left V 5 bases short and J 9 bases short, with 13 bases between. The CDR3 covers 12 residues. CDR1 and CDR2 from the germline V gene are MNHEY and SVGAGI.